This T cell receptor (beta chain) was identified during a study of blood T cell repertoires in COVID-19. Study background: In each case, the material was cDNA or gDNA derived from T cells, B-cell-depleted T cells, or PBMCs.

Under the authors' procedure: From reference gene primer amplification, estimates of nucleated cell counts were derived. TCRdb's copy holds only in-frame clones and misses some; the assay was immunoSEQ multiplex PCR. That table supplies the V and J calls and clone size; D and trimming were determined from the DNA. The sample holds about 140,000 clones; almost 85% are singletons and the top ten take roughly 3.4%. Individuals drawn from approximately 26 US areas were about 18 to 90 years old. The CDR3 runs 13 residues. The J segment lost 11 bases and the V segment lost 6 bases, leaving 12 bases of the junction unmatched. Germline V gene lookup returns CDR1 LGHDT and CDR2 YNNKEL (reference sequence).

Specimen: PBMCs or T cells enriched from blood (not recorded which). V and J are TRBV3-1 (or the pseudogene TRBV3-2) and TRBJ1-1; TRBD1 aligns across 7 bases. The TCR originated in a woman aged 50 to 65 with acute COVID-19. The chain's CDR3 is CASSSKGAHGAFF. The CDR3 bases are TGTGCCAGCAGTTCGAAGGGGGCGCATGGGGCTTTCTTT.